Following are 4 T cell receptor beta chains from one sample sequenced in a study of post-analysis software for immune sequencing data (dated by TCRdb to the mid-2010s). General study outcomes and caveats: Roughly 5 TRBV segments, including TRBV5-6, TRBV5-1 and TRBV20-1, were significantly more frequent in patients than controls.

Their cognate antigens are unknown. Receptors were amplified or captured by PCR. Sequencing was carried out with an Illumina HiSeq 2500. To reduce PCR and sequencing biases, unique molecular identifiers were built into the TCR beta cDNA libraries. Starting from the raw public reads, TCRdb applied fastp trimming at Q25, assembled clones with MiXCR and retained in-frame beta chains. Here each entry gathers all rows of one CDR3 protein and keeps the most common genes and DNA. The sample profile shows hundreds of thousands of distinct CDR3 sequences; 30% of them were found once. The ten largest account for roughly 0.53% of the sample. The sequenced sample consisted of blood. These receptors all come from a girl between 10 and 17 years old with multiple sclerosis.

The genes are TRBV10-3 and TRBJ2-1; D gene unclear. CDR1 is ENHRY and CDR2 is SYGVKD in the germline V gene. Trimming left V 8 bases short and J 8 bases short, with 22 bases between. The CDR3 contains 15 residues. The CDR3 is CAIANRGEISDEQFF. The CDR3 DNA sequence: TGTGCCATCGCCAACCGTGGCGAAATCTCGGATGAGCAGTTCTTC.

This clonotype was counted a few times. The genes are TRBV25-1 and TRBJ2-3; D remains unclear. Germline V gene data show CDR1 as MGHDK and CDR2 as SYGVNS. V dropped 1 base and J dropped 2 bases, with 10 bases sitting between them. This CDR3 has 15 amino acids. The CDR3 loop is CASSEWVGSTDTQYF. CDR3 in DNA: TGTGCCAGCAGTGAATGGGTGGGGTCCACAGATACGCAGTATTTT.

This clonotype was found a few times. The rearrangement uses TRBV5-1 and TRBJ2-1, with D hard to call. V lost 2 bases, J lost 4 bases, and 13 bases lay in between. The CDR3 runs 15 residues. Germline CDR1 reads SGHRS; CDR2 reads YFSETQ. The CDR3 loop is CASSFGGRPYNEQFF. The CDR3 nucleotides are TGCGCCAGCAGCTTCGGTGGCAGGCCTTACAATGAGCAGTTCTTC.

This clonotype was picked up a small number of times. The chain has TRBV20-1 and TRBJ2-5, with 13 bases that match TRBD2. V was clipped by 4 bases and J by 4 bases; unmatched bases: 9. Germline V CDR1 and CDR2: DFQATT, SNEGSKA (reference sequence). This CDR3 has 16 amino acids. CDR3 bases: TGCAGTGCTACAAAAACTAGCGGGGGGGCCGGAGAGACCCAGTACTTC. Encoded protein: CSATKTSGGAGETQYF.